This is a list of T cell receptor beta chains from one sample in a study of T cells after yellow fever vaccination. TCRdb passed the 5' RACE reads through MiXCR, listing each CDR3 protein once. The sample consists of 500,000 to 650,000 distinct CDR3 sequences, roughly a sixth of them appearing once. The specimen was PBMCs, collected 5 to 6 days after the first yellow fever vaccination. The origin of the receptors is a man younger than 35 who received the YFV17D yellow fever vaccine. Both conserved end residues are part of each CDR3. Each record gives: D gene, J gene, clone size, V gene, CDR3 DNA, CDR3 protein. D genes are given only for firm matches. Expanded clones are given a class, and other clones once, few, many or no size at all.

TRBD2 TRBJ2-1 - TRBV5-1 TGCGCCAGCACCCGAGGAGCGGGGGGCGGGAATGAGCAGTTCTTC CASTRGAGGGNEQFF
- TRBJ1-5 - TRBV20-1 TGCAGTGCAATGGCAGGGGTCAACCAGCCCCAGCATTTT CSAMAGVNQPQHF
- TRBJ1-6 few TRBV27 TGTGCCAGCAGTTTAATACGCGTTGGTTTTGGAGATAATTCACCCCTCCACTTT CASSLIRVGFGDNSPLHF
- TRBJ2-2 few TRBV6-2/TRBV6-3 TGTGCCAGCAGTACCGACATTTTCACCGGGGAGCTGTTTTTT CASSTDIFTGELFF
- TRBJ1-1 - TRBV6-2/TRBV6-3 TGTGCCAGCAGTTCCGGGAAGGGGCCTACTGAAGCTTTCTTT CASSSGKGPTEAFF
- TRBJ2-1 - TRBV20-1 TGCAGTGCTAGAGATGACCGACATGAGCAGTTCTTC CSARDDRHEQFF
TRBD2 TRBJ2-1 few TRBV9 TGTGCCAGCAGCATACTAGCGGGGGGTGGGAATGAGCAGTTCTTC CASSILAGGGNEQFF
- TRBJ2-3 - TRBV5-1 TGCGCCAGCAGCTTGGGGGGTAATTCCCTAGATACGCAGTATTTT CASSLGGNSLDTQYF
- TRBJ2-3 - TRBV7-9 TGTGCCAGCAGAAATTTCAGCACAGATACGCAGTATTTT CASRNFSTDTQYF
TRBD2 TRBJ2-1 few TRBV12-3/TRBV12-4 TGTGCCAGCAGTAGGGCCGGGGGGGACCTGAAATATGAGCAGTTCTTC CASSRAGGDLKYEQFF
TRBD2 TRBJ2-3 - TRBV7-8 TGTGCCAGCAGCCCTGGTAATGCGGGGGTTCCCCATACGCAGTATTTT CASSPGNAGVPHTQYF
- TRBJ2-3 - TRBV15 TGTGCCACCAGCAGAGCACCAGGGACAGATACGCAGTATTTT CATSRAPGTDTQYF
- TRBJ1-2 few TRBV9 TGTGCCAGCAGCGTCGGGCAAGACTATGGCTACACCTTC CASSVGQDYGYTF
TRBD2 TRBJ2-3 - TRBV7-2 TGTGCCAGCAGCTTTTCGGGGGGGCCATCAGATACGCAGTATTTT CASSFSGGPSDTQYF
- TRBJ1-2 - TRBV7-2 TGTGCCAGCAGCTTCAGGGTTCGAGGCTACACCTTC CASSFRVRGYTF
- TRBJ1-2 - TRBV7-2 TGTGCCAGCAGCTTAGTGGGGCAGGGAAGCTATGGCTACACCTTC CASSLVGQGSYGYTF
- TRBJ1-5 few TRBV5-1 TGCGCCAGCACTGAGGGGCCGAATCAGCCCCAGCATTTT CASTEGPNQPQHF
- TRBJ1-3 - TRBV4-2 TGTGCCAGCAGCCAAGATTGGTCAGACACTGGAAACACCATATATTTT CASSQDWSDTGNTIYF
TRBD1 TRBJ2-1 many TRBV6-5 TGTGCCAGCAGTTACGGGGACAGACCCTACAATGAGCAGTTCTTC CASSYGDRPYNEQFF
TRBD1 TRBJ2-3 few TRBV5-1 TGCGCCAGCAGTGTTGGACAGGACACAGATACGCAGTATTTT CASSVGQDTDTQYF
- TRBJ1-2 - TRBV15 TGTGCCACCTCTCTCGCGGGTGCCGGCTACACCTTC CATSLAGAGYTF
- TRBJ2-1 few TRBV24-1 TGTGCCACCAGTGACCCCCCTCACAGAAGCAGCTCCTACAATGAGCAGTTCTTC CATSDPPHRSSSYNEQFF
- TRBJ2-2 - TRBV5-4 TGTGCCAGCAGCTTGGGACCGTTAGACACCGGGGAGCTGTTTTTT CASSLGPLDTGELFF